This TCR beta chain came from a study of T cells in Graves' hyperthyroidism and ophthalmopathy. The wider study: Peripheral blood was collected at initial diagnosis, before any treatment.

RNA transcripts provided the source from which TCR beta CDR3 regions were amplified. Primed by the HTBI set, a first-round RT-PCR was run on the TCR CDR3. TCRdb re-analysed the multiplex PCR reads in MiXCR, keeping a single row per CDR3 protein. The sample consists of under 450,000 distinct CDR3 sequences, around a sixth of them appearing once. Exclusion of patients followed from uncontrolled infection, other autoimmune disease, pregnancy or lactation. Per the germline V gene, CDR1 is KGHDR and CDR2 is SFDVKD. The CDR3 is 14 residues long. The ends lost 7 bases at V and 5 bases at J; junction bases unmatched: 2.

This chain joins TRBV24-1 and TRBJ2-1, with 12 bases that match TRBD2. The material sequenced was blood. The clonotype was recovered from a woman aged 18-29 years with Graves' hyperthyroidism. The CDR3 reads CATRSSGRDNEQFF. The CDR3 DNA reads TGTGCCACCAGGTCTAGCGGGAGGGACAATGAGCAGTTCTTC.